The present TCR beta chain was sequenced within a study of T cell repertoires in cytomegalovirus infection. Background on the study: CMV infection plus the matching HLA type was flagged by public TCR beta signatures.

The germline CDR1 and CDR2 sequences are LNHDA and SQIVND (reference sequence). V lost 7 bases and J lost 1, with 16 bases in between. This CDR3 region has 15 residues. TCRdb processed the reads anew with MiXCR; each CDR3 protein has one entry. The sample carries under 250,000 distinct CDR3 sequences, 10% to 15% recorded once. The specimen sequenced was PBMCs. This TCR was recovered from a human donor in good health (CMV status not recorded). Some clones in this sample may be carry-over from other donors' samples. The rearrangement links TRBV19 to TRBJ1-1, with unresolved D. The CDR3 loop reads CASISPFGRNTEAFF. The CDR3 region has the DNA TGTGCCAGTATCTCCCCGTTTGGACGGAACACTGAAGCTTTCTTT.